The clone carrying this TCR beta chain was observed many times. Its antigen is still unknown. Trimming took off 5 bases at V and 3 bases at J, with 13 bases between the two ends. CDR1 is SGHTA and CDR2 is FQGNSA in the germline V gene. CDR3 length: 15 amino acids. CDR3 and TCR beta VDJ profiling relied on genomic DNA as the template. Each CDR3 protein gets one entry after TCRdb re-called the reads with MiXCR. The data show 150,000 to 200,000 distinct CDR3 sequences, 35% to 55% seen once. The record originates from a study of CD8+CD57+ T cells in acquired aplastic anemia. Study conclusions and caveats: Comparison of patients with controls identified twenty-nine shared CD8+ CDR3 sequences.

The sequence was collected from a human donor in good health. Sequencing was performed on sorted CD4+, CD8+, or CD8+CD57+ T cells (not recorded which) from PBMCs. V usage is TRBV7-2 and J usage is TRBJ1-4; D remains unclear. The CDR3 loop reads CASSPRLWANEKLFF. The CDR3 bases are TGTGCCAGCAGCCCCCGCCTGTGGGCTAATGAAAAACTGTTTTTT.